Sequencing of this T cell receptor beta chain was carried out in a study of persistence of HIV-infected CD4 T cells. Study in general: Suppressive ART had lasted a median of approximately 8 years. Overall study results and limits: TCR analyses could not target the rare provirus-carrying CMV-responding cells.

This was the immunoSEQ version 4 assay in survey mode. Profiling relied on immunoSEQ multiplex PCR, and the TCRdb table lists in-frame clones only, not all of them. The table records some 30,000 clones, 70% of them present only once. The stimulus was an HIV-1 Gag 15-mer peptide pool, about 1 ug/peptide/mL. CD4+ T cells upregulating both CD40 ligand and CD69 were sorted as responding cells. Adults with HIV-1 started suppressive ART while chronically infected. Trimming pared 1 base from V and 1 base from J, leaving 2 bases between. The germline gives CDR1 SEHNR, CDR2 FQNEAQ (reference sequence). This CDR3 has 14 residues. On this clone: Its antigen is undetermined.

This chain joins TRBV7-9 and TRBJ2-6, with no clear D. This clonotype was sampled from an adult man with HIV who was CMV-seropositive. The source was CD4+ T cells sorted from PBMCs after roughly 18-hour stimulation, collected from a patient who received antiretroviral therapy. This CDR3 reads CASSLDSGANVLTF. In DNA, the CDR3 is TGTGCCAGCAGCTTAGATTCTGGGGCCAACGTCCTGACTTTC. The full variable domain, with the rest looked up from reference TRBV7-9 and TRBJ2-6, is DTGVSQNPRHKITKRGQNVTFRCDPISEHNRLYWYRQTLGQGPEFLTYFQNEAQLEKSRLLSDRFSAERPKGSFSTLEIQRTEQGDSAMYLCASSLDSGANVLTFGAGSRLTVL.